Below are 21 T cell receptor beta chains sequenced from a single sample in a study of blood T cell repertoires in COVID-19. Sequencing used immunoSEQ multiplex PCR; TCRdb keeps in-frame clones, though not all of them. The table includes some 370,000 clones, roughly 90% detected once. The source material was peripheral blood. Receptor source: a man aged 35 to 55 with acute or convalescent COVID-19.

The chain employs TRBV6-5 and TRBJ1-3, with D perhaps matching TRBD1 (6 bases). The CDR3 extends over 16 amino acids. Trimming removed 2 bases from V and 4 bases from J, with 15 bases in between. CDR1 and CDR2 (germline): MNHEY, SVGAGI. The CDR3 coding sequence is TGTGCCAGCAGTTACCCACCCCCAGGGGCGGGAAACACCATATATTTT. Translated: CASSYPPPGAGNTIYF.

The chain has TRBV19 and TRBJ1-5, with 7 bases aligning to TRBD1. The CDR3 spans 14 residues. Germline V gene data show CDR1 as LNHDA and CDR2 as SQIVND (reference sequence). The ends lost 6 bases at V and 5 bases at J; junction bases unmatched: 7. CDR3 coding DNA: TGTGCCAGTAGCGGGGACAGCTCCTATCAGCCCCAGCATTTT. The encoded protein is CASSGDSSYQPQHF.

A few counts support this clone. CDR3 sequence (DNA): TGTGCCAGTAGTATCGGCAGGGCAAATCAGCCCCAGCATTTT. As protein: CASSIGRANQPQHF. V and J are TRBV19 and TRBJ1-5; perhaps TRBD1 as D (5 bases). Between the trimmed V and J ends, which lost 3 bases and 4 bases, there was a span of 10 bases. Looked up from germline, CDR1 is LNHDA and CDR2 is SQIVND (reference sequence). This CDR3 has 14 residues.

Comment on this clone: Additional DNA sequences in this sample encode the identical CDR3. The chain is built from TRBV29-1 and TRBJ1-1, with D unclear. The CDR3 covers 11 residues. Looked up from germline, CDR1 is SQVTM and CDR2 is ANQGSEA. V lost 4 bases, J lost 4 bases, and 7 bases lay in between. CDR3 protein: CSVGTGTEAFF. The DNA for the CDR3 is TGCAGCGTTGGAACGGGCACTGAAGCTTTCTTT.

This chain uses TRBV7-9 with TRBJ2-7; TRBD1 might be the D (6 bases). V was pared by 1 base and J by 2 bases, with 9 bases between. Germline-derived CDR1 and CDR2 are SEHNR and FQNEAQ (reference sequence). CDR3 length: 14 amino acids. The CDR3 nucleotides read TGTGCCAGCAGCTTAGGCGACAGGACCTACGAGCAGTACTTC. Amino acid sequence: CASSLGDRTYEQYF.

This chain joins TRBV27 and TRBJ2-7; TRBD2 is a possible D gene (5 bases). Trimming took 6 bases from V and 0 from J, leaving 12 bases between them. Germline V CDR1 and CDR2: MNHEY, SMNVEV (reference sequence). The CDR3 runs to 14 residues. CDR3 DNA: TGTGCCAGCAGCTACGGACGGGACTCCTACGAGCAGTACTTC. Amino acids: CASSYGRDSYEQYF.

The rearrangement joins TRBV28 to TRBJ1-1; D is unresolved. Germline lookup yields CDR1 MDHEN and CDR2 SYDVKM. The CDR3 covers 13 residues. V dropped 8 bases and J dropped 6 bases, with 16 bases sitting between them. The CDR3 is CASEPRRESEAFF. The DNA for the CDR3 is TGTGCCAGCGAACCCAGGAGGGAATCTGAAGCTTTCTTT.

The V gene is TRBV18, the J gene TRBJ2-1, with 8 positions matching TRBD2. After removal of 1 base from V and 8 bases from J, the junction contained 4 bases not matched to a gene. This CDR3 is built from 14 residues. The germline V gene encodes CDR1 KGHSH and CDR2 LQKENI. Here the CDR3 DNA reads TGTGCCAGCTCACCACTTAGCGGGGACGATGAGCAGTTCTTC. Amino acids: CASSPLSGDDEQFF.

The gene calls are TRBV5-1 and TRBJ1-1, with a tentative D call TRBD1 (5 bases). Germline loops: CDR1 SGHRS, CDR2 YFSETQ. The CDR3 spans 15 residues. The V end was cut by 4 bases, the J end by 4 bases, with 17 bases between. CDR3 in amino acids: CASSLTSQGFTEAFF. The CDR3 region has the DNA TGCGCCAGCAGCCTGACAAGTCAGGGTTTCACTGAAGCTTTCTTT.

The count of this clone is one. The V call is TRBV5-5, the J call TRBJ2-3; D is uncertain. Trimming shortened V by 4 bases and J by 0 bases, and 9 bases separated the two germline ends. CDR1 is SGHKS, CDR2 YYEKEE, per germline (reference sequence). This CDR3 region has 14 residues. The CDR3 sequence is CASSIDTSTDTQYF. Written as DNA, the CDR3 is TGTGCCAGCAGCATAGACACTAGCACAGATACGCAGTATTTT.

The chain has TRBV14 and TRBJ1-6; no clear D gene. CDR1 and CDR2 (germline): SGHDN, FVKESK. Trimming removed 3 bases at V and 10 bases at J, with 13 bases between. The length of the CDR3 is 14 residues. The CDR3 sequence: CASSHPGSSSPLHF. The CDR3 DNA sequence: TGTGCCAGCAGCCATCCGGGGAGCAGCTCACCCCTCCACTTT.

V is TRBV7-3 and J is TRBJ2-1; TRBD1 agrees at 11 bases. V shed 2 bases, J shed 7 bases, and the junction held 4 bases outside the gene matches. Germline V CDR1 and CDR2: SGHTA, FQGTGA. CDR3 length: 15 amino acids. Here the CDR3 DNA reads TGTGCCAGCAGCTTAGGGGGACAGGGGGAGAATGAGCAGTTCTTC. Translating gives CASSLGGQGENEQFF. The full variable domain, rest sourced from reference TRBV7-3 and TRBJ2-1, is GAGVSQTPSNKVTEKGKYVELRCDPISGHTALYWYRQSLGQGPEFLIYFQGTGAADDSGLPNDRFFAVRPEGSVSTLKIQRTERGDSAVYLCASSLGGQGENEQFFGPGTRLTVL.

V usage is TRBV5-6 and J usage is TRBJ2-2; TRBD2 is a possible D gene (6 bases). The CDR3 spans 14 residues. The V end was cut by 0 bases, the J end by 4 bases, with 7 bases between. Germline-derived CDR1 and CDR2 are SGHDT and YYEEEE. The CDR3 DNA follows: TGTGCCAGCAGCTTGGGGAGGGGCACCGGGGAGCTGTTTTTT. It specifies CASSLGRGTGELFF.

The chain joins TRBV24-1 to TRBJ2-2, with 10 bases fitting TRBD2. Germline assignment: CDR1 KGHDR and CDR2 SFDVKD. This CDR3 spans 16 amino acids. V trimming: 3 bases; J trimming: 5 bases; junction bases outside the gene matches: 5. CDR3 protein: CATSDGGLADTGELFF. The CDR3 region has the DNA TGTGCCACCAGTGATGGAGGACTAGCGGATACCGGGGAGCTGTTTTTT.

V and J are TRBV10-3 and TRBJ1-5; a possible D gene is TRBD1 (5 bases). Trimming pared 4 bases from V and 0 bases from J, leaving 16 bases between. Germline CDR1 reads ENHRY; CDR2 reads SYGVKD. The CDR3 contains 17 residues. The DNA for the CDR3 is TGTGCCATCAGTGGCGGGGGGAGTTCCAATAGCAATCAGCCCCAGCATTTT. Translating gives CAISGGGSSNSNQPQHF.

For the CDR3, the DNA is TGTGCCAGTACTGAGGGGGTAATTGGAAACACCATATATTTT. Protein product: CASTEGVIGNTIYF. The chain couples TRBV19 to TRBJ1-3, with D perhaps matching TRBD1 (6 bases). Germline loops: CDR1 LNHDA, CDR2 SQIVND (reference sequence). This CDR3 comprises 14 residues. V lost 7 bases to trimming and J lost 3 bases, with 13 bases between them.

The V call is TRBV28, the J call TRBJ2-3; TRBD2 matches at 12 bases. The CDR3 has 15 residues. Germline V gene data show CDR1 as MDHEN and CDR2 as SYDVKM. Unmatched junction bases numbered 11, after V lost 8 bases and J lost 8 bases. CDR3 sequence (DNA): TGTGCCAGCCCCCAAATATCTAGCGGGAGGGGTACGCAGTATTTT. This gives the protein CASPQISSGRGTQYF.

CDR3 sequence: CASRLAGDYEQFF. CDR3 DNA sequence: TGTGCCAGCAGGCTAGCGGGAGATTATGAGCAGTTCTTC. The rearrangement joins TRBV28 to TRBJ2-1; 10 bases agree with TRBD2. Germline CDR1 is MDHEN and CDR2 is SYDVKM. V was pared by 6 bases and J by 8 bases, with 4 bases of the junction left unmatched. This CDR3 is built from 13 residues. Looking up the rest from reference TRBV28 and TRBJ2-1 gives the full variable domain: DVKVTQSSRYLVKRTGEKVFLECVQDMDHENMFWYRQDPGLGLRLIYFSYDVKMKEKGDIPEGYSVSREKKERFSLILESASTNQTSMYLCASRLAGDYEQFFGPGTRLTVL.

V is TRBV7-8 and J is TRBJ2-7, with 12 bases that match TRBD2. Germline lookup yields CDR1 SGHVS and CDR2 FQNEAQ. The ends lost 2 bases at V and 9 bases at J; junction bases unmatched: 11. CDR3 length equals 16 residues. CDR3 sequence reads: CASSLRNLAGGPGQYF. The CDR3, as DNA: TGTGCCAGCAGCTTACGAAACCTAGCGGGAGGGCCTGGGCAGTACTTC. Full variable domain (rest looked up from reference TRBV7-8 and TRBJ2-7): GAGVSQSPRYKVAKRGQDVALRCDPISGHVSLFWYQQALGQGPEFLTYFQNEAQLDKSGLPSDRFFAERPEGSVSTLKIQRTQQEDSAVYLCASSLRNLAGGPGQYFGPGTRLTVT.

The chain links TRBV28 to TRBJ1-1; no definite D call. The CDR3 covers 14 residues. The ends were cut back, 1 base at V and 2 bases at J, with 8 bases in the middle. Germline-derived CDR1 and CDR2 are MDHEN and SYDVKM. The CDR3 sequence is CASSLFADNTEAFF. The CDR3, as DNA: TGTGCCAGCAGTTTATTTGCGGATAACACTGAAGCTTTCTTT.

The chain carries TRBV29-1 and TRBJ2-2, with D possibly matching TRBD2 (5 bases). The CDR3 totals 14 residues. V was clipped by 5 bases and J by 3 bases, with 13 bases between them. CDR1 is SQVTM and CDR2 is ANQGSEA in the germline V gene. This CDR3 is CSVSRVGDTGELFF. The CDR3 DNA is TGCAGCGTTTCGAGGGTCGGGGACACCGGGGAGCTGTTTTTT.